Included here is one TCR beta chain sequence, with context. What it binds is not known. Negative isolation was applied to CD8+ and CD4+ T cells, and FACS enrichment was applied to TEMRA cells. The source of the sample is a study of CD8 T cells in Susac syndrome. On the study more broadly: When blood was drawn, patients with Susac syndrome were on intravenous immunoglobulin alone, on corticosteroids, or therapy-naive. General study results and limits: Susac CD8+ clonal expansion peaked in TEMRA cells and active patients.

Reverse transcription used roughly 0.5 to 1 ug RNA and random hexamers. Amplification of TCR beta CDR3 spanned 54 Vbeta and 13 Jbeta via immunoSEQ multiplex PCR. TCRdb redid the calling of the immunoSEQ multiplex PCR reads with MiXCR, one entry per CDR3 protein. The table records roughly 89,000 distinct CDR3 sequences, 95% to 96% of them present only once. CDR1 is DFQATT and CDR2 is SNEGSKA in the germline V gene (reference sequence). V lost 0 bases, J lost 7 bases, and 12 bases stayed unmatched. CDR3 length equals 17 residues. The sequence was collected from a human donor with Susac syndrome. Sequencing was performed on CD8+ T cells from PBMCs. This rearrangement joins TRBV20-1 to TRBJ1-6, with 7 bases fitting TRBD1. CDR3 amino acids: CSARDGLETGINSPLHF. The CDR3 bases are TGCAGTGCTAGAGATGGACTGGAGACAGGGATAAATTCACCCCTCCACTTT.